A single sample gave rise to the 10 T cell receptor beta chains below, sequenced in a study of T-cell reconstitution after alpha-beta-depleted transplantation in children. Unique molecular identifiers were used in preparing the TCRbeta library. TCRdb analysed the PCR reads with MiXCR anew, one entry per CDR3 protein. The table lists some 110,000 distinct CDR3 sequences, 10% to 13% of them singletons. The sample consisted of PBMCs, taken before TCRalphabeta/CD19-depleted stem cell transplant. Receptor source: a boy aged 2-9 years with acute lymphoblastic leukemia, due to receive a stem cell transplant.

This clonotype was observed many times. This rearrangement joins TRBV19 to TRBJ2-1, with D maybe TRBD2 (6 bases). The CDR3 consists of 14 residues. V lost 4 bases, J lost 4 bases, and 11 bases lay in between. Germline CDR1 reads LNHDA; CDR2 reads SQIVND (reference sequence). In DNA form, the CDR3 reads TGTGCCAGTAGTAACCGGGGGAATTACAATGAGCAGTTCTTC. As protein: CASSNRGNYNEQFF.

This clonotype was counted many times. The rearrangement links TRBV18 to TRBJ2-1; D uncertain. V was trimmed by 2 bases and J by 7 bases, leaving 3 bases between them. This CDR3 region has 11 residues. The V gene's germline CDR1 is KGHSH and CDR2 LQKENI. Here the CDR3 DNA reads TGTGCCAGCTCACCAACTAATGAGCAGTTCTTC. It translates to CASSPTNEQFF.

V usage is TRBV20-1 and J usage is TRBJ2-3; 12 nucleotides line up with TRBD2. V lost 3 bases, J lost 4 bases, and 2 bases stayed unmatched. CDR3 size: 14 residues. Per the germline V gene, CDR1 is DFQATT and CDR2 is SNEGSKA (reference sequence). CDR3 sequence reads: CSARTSGRADTQYF. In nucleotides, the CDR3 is TGCAGTGCTAGGACTAGCGGGAGAGCAGATACGCAGTATTTT.

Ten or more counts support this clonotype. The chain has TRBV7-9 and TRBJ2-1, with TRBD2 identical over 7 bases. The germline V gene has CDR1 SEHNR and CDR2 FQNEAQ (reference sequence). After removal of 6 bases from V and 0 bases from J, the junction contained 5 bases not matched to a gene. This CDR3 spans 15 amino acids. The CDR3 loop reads CASSPSGTSYNEQFF. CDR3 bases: TGTGCCAGCAGTCCAAGCGGGACCTCCTACAATGAGCAGTTCTTC.

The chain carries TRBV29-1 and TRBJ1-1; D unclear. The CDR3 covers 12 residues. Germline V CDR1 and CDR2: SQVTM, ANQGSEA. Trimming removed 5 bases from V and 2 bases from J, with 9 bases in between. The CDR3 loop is CSVPQDNTEAFF. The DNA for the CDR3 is TGCAGCGTTCCCCAGGACAACACTGAAGCTTTCTTT.

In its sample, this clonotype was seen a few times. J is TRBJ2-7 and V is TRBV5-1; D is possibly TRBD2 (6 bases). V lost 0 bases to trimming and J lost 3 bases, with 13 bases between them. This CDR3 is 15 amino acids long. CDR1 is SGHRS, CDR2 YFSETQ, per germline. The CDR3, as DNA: TGCGCCAGCAGCTTGGTTGGCGGGGAGATCTACGAGCAGTACTTC. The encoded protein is CASSLVGGEIYEQYF. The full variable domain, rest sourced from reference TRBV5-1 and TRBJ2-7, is KAGVTQTPRYLIKTRGQQVTLSCSPISGHRSVSWYQQTPGQGLQFLFEYFSETQRNKGNFPGRFSGRQFSNSRSEMNVSTLELGDSALYLCASSLVGGEIYEQYFGPGTRLTVT.

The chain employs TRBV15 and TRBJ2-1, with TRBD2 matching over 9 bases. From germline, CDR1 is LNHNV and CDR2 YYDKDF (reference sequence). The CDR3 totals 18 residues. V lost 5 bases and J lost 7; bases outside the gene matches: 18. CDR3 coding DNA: TGTGCCACCAGCCCGCGCCCGCCCCGGGCTAGCGGGAAAAATGAGCAGTTCTTC. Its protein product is CATSPRPPRASGKNEQFF.

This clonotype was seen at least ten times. The CDR3 bases are TGTGCCAGCAGTTTAAAGCGGACAGGGAGGGGTACTGAAGCTTTCTTT. Translated: CASSLKRTGRGTEAFF. The chain couples TRBV12-3 or TRBV12-4 to TRBJ1-1, with 8 bases matching TRBD1. CDR3 length: 16 residues. Trimming at V came to 2 bases and at J to 5 bases, leaving 10 bases not matched to a gene.

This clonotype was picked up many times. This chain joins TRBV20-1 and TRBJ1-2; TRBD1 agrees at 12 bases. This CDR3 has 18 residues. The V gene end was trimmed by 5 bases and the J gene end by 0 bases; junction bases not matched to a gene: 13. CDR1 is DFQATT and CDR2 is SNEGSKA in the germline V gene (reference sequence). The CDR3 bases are TGCAGTGCTCGACCGGGACAGGGGGCCCCCCGATCTAACTATGGCTACACCTTC. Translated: CSARPGQGAPRSNYGYTF.

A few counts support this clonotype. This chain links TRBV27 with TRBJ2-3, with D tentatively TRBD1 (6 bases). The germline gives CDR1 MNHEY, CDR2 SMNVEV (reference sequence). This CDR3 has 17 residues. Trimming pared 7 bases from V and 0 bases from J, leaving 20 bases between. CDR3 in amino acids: CASTKTGRLPSTDTQYF. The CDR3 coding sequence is TGTGCCAGCACCAAAACAGGGCGACTCCCTAGCACAGATACGCAGTATTTT.